The rows below give T cell receptor beta chains drawn from one sample of a study of shared clonotypes between healthy human individuals. TCRdb's copy holds only in-frame clones and misses some; the assay was immunoSEQ multiplex PCR. This table holds roughly 1.5 million clones, 98% found once. The sample consisted of naive CD4+ T cells sorted from blood. The receptor source for this set is a man younger than 40 in good health. CDR3s include the opening cysteine and the closing phenylalanine or tryptophan. Fields, in order: J gene, D gene, V gene, CDR3 length, CDR3 DNA, CDR3 protein. The D gene is left open where the match is weak.

J: TRBJ1-3
D: NA
V: TRBV5-4
length: 15
DNA: TGTGCCAGCAGCCAGGGCCCGATAAAGGCAAACACCATATATTTT
CDR3: CASSQGPIKANTIYF

J: TRBJ2-2
D: NA
V: TRBV7-8
length: 16
DNA: TGTGCCAGCAGCTTAGCGTCAAGCCCAACCACCGGGGAGCTGTTTTTT
CDR3: CASSLASSPTTGELFF

J: TRBJ2-3
D: NA
V: TRBV14
length: 16
DNA: TGTGCCAGCAGCCAAGATCTTGGGCTGAACACAGATACGCAGTATTTT
CDR3: CASSQDLGLNTDTQYF

J: TRBJ2-4
D: NA
V: TRBV7-2
length: 13
DNA: TGTGCCAGCAGCCGTTCTTTTGGGAACATTCAGTACTTC
CDR3: CASSRSFGNIQYF

J: TRBJ2-1
D: TRBD1
V: TRBV7-9
length: 16
DNA: TGTGCCAGCAGCGCAGCCGGGACAGGGTCGATGGATGAGCAGTTCTTC
CDR3: CASSAAGTGSMDEQFF

J: TRBJ2-5
D: NA
V: TRBV10-3
length: 11
DNA: TGTGCCATCAGGAACCAAGAGACCCAGTACTTC
CDR3: CAIRNQETQYF

J: TRBJ2-3
D: TRBD1
V: TRBV4-3
length: 16
DNA: TGCGCCAGCAGCCAAGAATTGACAGGGGATATAGATACGCAGTATTTT
CDR3: CASSQELTGDIDTQYF

J: TRBJ1-4
D: NA
V: TRBV2
length: 15
DNA: TGTGCCAGCAGTCGCTACGGGGGGGAAAATGAAAAACTGTTTTTT
CDR3: CASSRYGGENEKLFF

J: TRBJ2-7
D: NA
V: TRBV27
length: 15
DNA: TGTGCCAGCAGTTTGAAGGACACCACCTCCTACGAGCAGTACTTC
CDR3: CASSLKDTTSYEQYF

J: TRBJ2-5
D: NA
V: TRBV7-9
length: 15
DNA: TGTGCCAGCAGCTTCACAGGTCAGGGTCCGGAGACCCAGTACTTC
CDR3: CASSFTGQGPETQYF

J: TRBJ1-1
D: NA
V: TRBV30
length: 15
DNA: TGTGCCTGGAGTGACGGACTGGATGGTCGAGTCGAAGCTTTCTTT
CDR3: CAWSDGLDGRVEAFF

J: TRBJ2-7
D: TRBD2
V: TRBV9
length: 19
DNA: TGTGCCAGCACCGACCCCGGGACTAGCGACTTGTTGTGGTTTTACGAGCAGTACTTC
CDR3: CASTDPGTSDLLWFYEQYF

J: TRBJ1-2
D: NA
V: TRBV28
length: 14
DNA: TGTGCCAGCACCCCGCTACCCCTCCAGGGAATCTACACCTTC
CDR3: CASTPLPLQGIYTF

J: TRBJ2-1
D: TRBD2
V: TRBV10-3
length: 19
DNA: TGTGCCATCAGTGAGAGGGGGACTAGCGGGACTTTGGCCTACAATGAGCAGTTCTTC
CDR3: CAISERGTSGTLAYNEQFF

J: TRBJ2-1
D: TRBD2
V: TRBV28
length: 17
DNA: TGTGCCAGCAAATTCCCGGGACTAGCGGGAGGGTACAATGAGCAGTTCTTC
CDR3: CASKFPGLAGGYNEQFF

J: TRBJ2-1
D: TRBD1
V: TRBV11-2
length: 16
DNA: TGTGCCAGCAGCTTAGATTTAGGACAGGGGGAAAATGAGCAGTTCTTC
CDR3: CASSLDLGQGENEQFF

J: TRBJ1-5
D: NA
V: TRBV18
length: 15
DNA: TGTGCCAGCTCACCACCCAGCAGGGACAATCAGCCCCAGCATTTT
CDR3: CASSPPSRDNQPQHF

J: TRBJ2-2
D: TRBD1
V: TRBV19
length: 15
DNA: TGTGCCAGTAGTGCCACAGGGGTAAACACCGGGGAGCTGTTTTTT
CDR3: CASSATGVNTGELFF

J: TRBJ2-5
D: NA
V: TRBV21-1
length: 15
DNA: TGTGCCAGCAGGCGGGGAGAGAGTGACCAAGAGACCCAGTACTTC
CDR3: CASRRGESDQETQYF

J: TRBJ2-5
D: NA
V: TRBV10-3
length: 9
DNA: TGTGCCCCCAAAGGGACCCAGTACTTC
CDR3: CAPKGTQYF

J: TRBJ2-2
D: TRBD2
V: TRBV6-4
length: 17
DNA: TGTGCCAATAAACTAGCGGGGGGAAACCCGAACACCGGGGAGCTGTTTTTT
CDR3: CANKLAGGNPNTGELFF

J: TRBJ2-6
D: NA
V: TRBV7-8
length: 15
DNA: TGTGCCAGCAGCTTAGCGCATTCTGGGGCCAACGTCCTGACTTTC
CDR3: CASSLAHSGANVLTF

J: TRBJ1-2
D: TRBD1
V: TRBV7-9
length: 16
DNA: TGTGCCAGCAGCACCTTGGACAGGGAGGGAGGCTATGGCTACACCTTC
CDR3: CASSTLDREGGYGYTF